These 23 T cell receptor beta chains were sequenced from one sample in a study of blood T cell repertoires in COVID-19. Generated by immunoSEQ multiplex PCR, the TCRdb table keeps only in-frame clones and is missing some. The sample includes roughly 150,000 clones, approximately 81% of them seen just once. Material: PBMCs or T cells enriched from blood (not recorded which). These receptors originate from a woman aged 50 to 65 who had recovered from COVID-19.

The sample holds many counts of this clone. CDR3 protein: CASSGPSGIYGYTF. The CDR3 DNA follows: TGTGCCAGCAGTGGGCCCTCAGGGATTTATGGCTACACCTTC. This chain joins TRBV28 and TRBJ1-2, with a weak D call TRBD1 (5 bases). CDR3 length: 14 amino acids. Germline V gene sequence: CDR1 MDHEN, CDR2 SYDVKM. Trimming left V 5 bases short and J 5 bases short, with 15 bases between.

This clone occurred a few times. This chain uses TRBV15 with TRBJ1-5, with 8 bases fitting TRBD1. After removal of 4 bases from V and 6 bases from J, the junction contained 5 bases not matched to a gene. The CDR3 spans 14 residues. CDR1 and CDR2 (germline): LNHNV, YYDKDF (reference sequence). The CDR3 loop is CATSNDRGGQPQHF. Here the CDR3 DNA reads TGTGCCACCAGCAATGACAGGGGTGGTCAGCCCCAGCATTTT.

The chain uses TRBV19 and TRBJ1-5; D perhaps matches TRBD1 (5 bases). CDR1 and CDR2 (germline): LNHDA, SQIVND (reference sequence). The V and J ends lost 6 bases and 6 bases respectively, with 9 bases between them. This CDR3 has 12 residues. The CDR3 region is CASRRGSQPQHF. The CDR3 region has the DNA TGTGCCAGTAGAAGGGGCAGTCAGCCCCAGCATTTT. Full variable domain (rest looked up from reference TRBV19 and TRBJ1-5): DGGITQSPKYLFRKEGQNVTLSCEQNLNHDAMYWYRQDPGQGLRLIYYSQIVNDFQKGDIAEGYSVSREKKESFPLTVTSAQKNPTAFYLCASRRGSQPQHFGDGTRLSIL.

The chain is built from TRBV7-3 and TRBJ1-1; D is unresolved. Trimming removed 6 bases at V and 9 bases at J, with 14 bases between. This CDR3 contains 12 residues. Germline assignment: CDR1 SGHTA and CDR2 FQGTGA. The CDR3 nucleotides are TGTGCCAGCAGGGGCGAGTCGGGAAAAGCTTTCTTT. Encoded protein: CASRGESGKAFF.

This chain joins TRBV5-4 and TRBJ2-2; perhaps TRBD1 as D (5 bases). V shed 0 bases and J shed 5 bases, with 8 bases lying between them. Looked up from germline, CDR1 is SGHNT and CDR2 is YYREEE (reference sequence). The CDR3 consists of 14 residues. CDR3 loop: CASSLAQGTGELFF. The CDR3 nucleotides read TGTGCCAGCAGCTTGGCCCAGGGTACCGGGGAGCTGTTTTTT.

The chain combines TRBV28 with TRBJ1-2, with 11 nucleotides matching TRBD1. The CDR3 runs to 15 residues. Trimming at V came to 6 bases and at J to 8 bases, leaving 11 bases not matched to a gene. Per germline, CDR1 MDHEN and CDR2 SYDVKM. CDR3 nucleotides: TGTGCCAGCAGAGGGTCGGGACAGGGGGTGTTAGGCTACACCTTC. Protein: CASRGSGQGVLGYTF.

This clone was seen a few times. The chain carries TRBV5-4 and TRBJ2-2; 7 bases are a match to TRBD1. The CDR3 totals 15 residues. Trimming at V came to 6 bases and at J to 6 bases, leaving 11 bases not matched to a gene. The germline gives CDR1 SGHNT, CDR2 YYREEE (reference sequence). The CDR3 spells CASTLDRVIAGELFF. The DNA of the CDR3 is TGTGCCAGCACCCTCGACAGGGTTATAGCCGGGGAGCTGTTTTTT.

CDR3 sequence (DNA): TGCGCCAGCAGCCAAGATAGGGGGGGGTCCTACGAGCAGTACTTC. Translation gives CASSQDRGGSYEQYF. The chain joins TRBV4-3 to TRBJ2-7; D is possibly TRBD2 (7 bases). Germline lookup yields CDR1 LGHNA and CDR2 YSLEER. The CDR3 has 15 residues. V was shortened by 0 bases and J by 1 base, with 10 bases between the two germline ends.

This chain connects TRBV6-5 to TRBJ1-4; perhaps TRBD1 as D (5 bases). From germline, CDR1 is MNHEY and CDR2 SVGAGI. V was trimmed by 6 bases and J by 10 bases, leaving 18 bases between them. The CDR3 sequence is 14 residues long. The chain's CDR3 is CASRTEGKRGKLFF. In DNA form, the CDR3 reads TGTGCCAGCAGAACGGAGGGGAAGAGGGGAAAACTGTTTTTT.

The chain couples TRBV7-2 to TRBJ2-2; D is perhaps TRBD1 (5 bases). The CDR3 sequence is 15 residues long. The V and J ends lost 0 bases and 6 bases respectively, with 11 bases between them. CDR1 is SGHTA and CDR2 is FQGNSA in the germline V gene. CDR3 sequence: CASSLASAGSGELFF. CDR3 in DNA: TGTGCCAGCAGCTTAGCGTCTGCAGGGTCCGGGGAGCTGTTTTTT.

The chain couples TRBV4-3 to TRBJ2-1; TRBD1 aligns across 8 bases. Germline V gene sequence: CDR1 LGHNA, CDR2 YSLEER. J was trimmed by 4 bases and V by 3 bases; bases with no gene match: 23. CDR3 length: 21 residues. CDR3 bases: TGCGCCAGCAGCCACGCGTGGGAAGCTGGGCCAGGGACAGGTTTTTACAATGAGCAGTTCTTC. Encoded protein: CASSHAWEAGPGTGFYNEQFF.

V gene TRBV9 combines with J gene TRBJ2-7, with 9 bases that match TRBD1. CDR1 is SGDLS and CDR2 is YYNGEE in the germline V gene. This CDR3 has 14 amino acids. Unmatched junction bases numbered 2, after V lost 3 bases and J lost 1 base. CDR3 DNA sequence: TGTGCCAGCAGCGCAGACAGGGGGTCCTACGAGCAGTACTTC. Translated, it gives CASSADRGSYEQYF.

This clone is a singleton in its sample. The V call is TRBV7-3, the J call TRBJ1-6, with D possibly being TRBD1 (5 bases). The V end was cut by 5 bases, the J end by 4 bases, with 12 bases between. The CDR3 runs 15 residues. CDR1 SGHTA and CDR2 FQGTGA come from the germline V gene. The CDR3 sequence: CASSPTGQYNSPLHF. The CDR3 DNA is TGTGCCAGCAGCCCAACAGGACAATATAATTCACCCCTCCACTTT.

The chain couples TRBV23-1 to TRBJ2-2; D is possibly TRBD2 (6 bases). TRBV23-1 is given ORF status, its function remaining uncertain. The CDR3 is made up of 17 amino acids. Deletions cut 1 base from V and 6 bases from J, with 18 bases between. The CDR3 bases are TGCGCCAGCAGTCAATGGAGGGATATACCCAAGTCCGGGGAGCTGTTTTTT. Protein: CASSQWRDIPKSGELFF.

The CDR3 loop is CASSLGQVGFQPQHF. Written as DNA, the CDR3 is TGTGCCAGCAGTTTAGGACAGGTCGGGTTTCAGCCCCAGCATTTT. The chain employs TRBV28 and TRBJ1-5; the match to TRBD1 covers 7 bases. The CDR3 length is 15 residues. V lost 2 bases to trimming and J lost 6 bases; unmatched junction nucleotides: 7. Per the germline V gene, CDR1 is MDHEN and CDR2 is SYDVKM.

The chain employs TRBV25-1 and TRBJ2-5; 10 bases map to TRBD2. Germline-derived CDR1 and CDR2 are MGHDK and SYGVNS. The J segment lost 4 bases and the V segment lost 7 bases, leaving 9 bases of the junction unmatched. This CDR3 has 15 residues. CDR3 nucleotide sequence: TGTGCCAGCACCCCGCGCAGCGGGAGGGTAGAGACCCAGTACTTC. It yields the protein CASTPRSGRVETQYF. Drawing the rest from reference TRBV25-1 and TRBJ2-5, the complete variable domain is EADIYQTPRYLVIGTGKKITLECSQTMGHDKMYWYQQDPGMELHLIHYSYGVNSTEKGDLSSESTVSRIRTEHFPLTLESARPSHTSQYLCASTPRSGRVETQYFGPGTRLLVL.

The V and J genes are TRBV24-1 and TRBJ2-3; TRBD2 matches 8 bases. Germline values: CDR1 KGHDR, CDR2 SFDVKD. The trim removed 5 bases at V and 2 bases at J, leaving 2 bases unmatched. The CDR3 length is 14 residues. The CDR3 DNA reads TGTGCCACCAGTGCGACTAGCGTCACAGATACGCAGTATTTT. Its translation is CATSATSVTDTQYF.

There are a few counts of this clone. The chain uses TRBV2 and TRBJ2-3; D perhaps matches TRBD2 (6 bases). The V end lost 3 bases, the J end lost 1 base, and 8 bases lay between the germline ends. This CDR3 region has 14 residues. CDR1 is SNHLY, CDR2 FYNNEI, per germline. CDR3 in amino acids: CASSEQRGTDTQYF. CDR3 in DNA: TGTGCCAGCAGTGAGCAGCGGGGCACAGATACGCAGTATTTT.

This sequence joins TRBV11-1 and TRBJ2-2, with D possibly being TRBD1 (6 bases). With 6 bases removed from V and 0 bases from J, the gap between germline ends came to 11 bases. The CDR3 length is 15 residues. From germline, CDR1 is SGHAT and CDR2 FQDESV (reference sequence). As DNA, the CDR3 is TGTGCCAGCAGGCATCGGACAGCGAACACCGGGGAGCTGTTTTTT. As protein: CASRHRTANTGELFF.

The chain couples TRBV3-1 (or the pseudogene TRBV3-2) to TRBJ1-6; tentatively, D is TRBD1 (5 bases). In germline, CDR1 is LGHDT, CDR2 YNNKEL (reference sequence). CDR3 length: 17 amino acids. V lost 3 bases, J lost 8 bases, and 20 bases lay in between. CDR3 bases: TGTGCCAGCAGCCACCCTCTTTTTAGGGGAAGGGATTCACCCCTCCACTTT. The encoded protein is CASSHPLFRGRDSPLHF.

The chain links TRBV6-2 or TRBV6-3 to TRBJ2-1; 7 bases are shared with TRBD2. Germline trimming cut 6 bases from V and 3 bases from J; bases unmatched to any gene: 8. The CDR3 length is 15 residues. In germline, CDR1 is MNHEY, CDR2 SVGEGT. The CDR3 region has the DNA TGTGCCAGCAGCTCTCGGGAGGCCGACTACAATGAGCAGTTCTTC. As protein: CASSSREADYNEQFF.

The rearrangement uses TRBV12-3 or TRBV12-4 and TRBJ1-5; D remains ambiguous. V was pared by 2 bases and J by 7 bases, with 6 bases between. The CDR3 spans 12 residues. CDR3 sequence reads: CASSLRFQPQHF. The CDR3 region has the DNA TGTGCCAGCAGTTTACGGTTCCAGCCCCAGCATTTT.

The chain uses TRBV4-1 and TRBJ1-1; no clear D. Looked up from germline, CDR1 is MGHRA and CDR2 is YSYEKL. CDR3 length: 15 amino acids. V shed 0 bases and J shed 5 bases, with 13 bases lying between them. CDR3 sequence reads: CASSQDRRGGTEAFF. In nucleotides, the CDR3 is TGCGCCAGCAGCCAAGATAGGAGAGGTGGGACTGAAGCTTTCTTT.